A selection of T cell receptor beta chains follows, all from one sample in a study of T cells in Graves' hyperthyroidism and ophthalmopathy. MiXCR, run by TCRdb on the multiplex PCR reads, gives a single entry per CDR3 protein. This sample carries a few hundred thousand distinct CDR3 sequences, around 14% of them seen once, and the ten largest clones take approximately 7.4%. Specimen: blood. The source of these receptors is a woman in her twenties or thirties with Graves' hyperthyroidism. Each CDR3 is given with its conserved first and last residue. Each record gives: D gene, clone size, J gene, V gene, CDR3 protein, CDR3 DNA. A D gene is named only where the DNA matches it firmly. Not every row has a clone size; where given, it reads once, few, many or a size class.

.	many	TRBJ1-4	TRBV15	CATSRAGSGEKLFF	TGTGCCACCAGCAGAGCAGGCTCTGGTGAAAAACTGTTTTTT
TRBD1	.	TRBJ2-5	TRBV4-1	CASSPSGTGTETQYF	TGCGCCAGCAGCCCCAGTGGGACAGGGACCGAGACCCAGTACTTC
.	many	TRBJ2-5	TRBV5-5	CASGPRTGETQYF	TGTGCCAGCGGGCCAAGGACTGGTGAGACCCAGTACTTC
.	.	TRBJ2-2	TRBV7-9	CASSLPLGPLTGELFF	TGTGCCAGCAGCCTTCCGCTGGGGCCCCTCACCGGGGAGCTGTTTTTT
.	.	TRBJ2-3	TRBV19	CASSMGANTDTQYF	TGTGCCAGTAGTATGGGAGCTAACACAGATACGCAGTATTTT
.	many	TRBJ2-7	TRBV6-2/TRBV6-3	CASSYPPTVPTAYEQYF	TGTGCCAGCAGTTACCCCCCGACAGTACCCACCGCCTACGAGCAGTACTTC
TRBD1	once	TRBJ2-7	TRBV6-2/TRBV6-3	CASSFLNRGQGSYERYF	TGTGCCAGCAGTTTTCTGAACCGAGGACAGGGTTCCTACGAGCGGTACTTC
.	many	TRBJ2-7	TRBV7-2	CASRPDPNYYEQYF	TGTGCCAGCAGACCGGACCCTAACTATTACGAGCAGTACTTC
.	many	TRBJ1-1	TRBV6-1	CASSLYGGQVNTEAFF	TGTGCCAGCAGCCTTTATGGGGGACAAGTGAACACTGAAGCTTTCTTT
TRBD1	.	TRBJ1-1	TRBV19	CASTPMSGQANTEAFF	TGTGCCAGTACTCCCATGTCGGGACAGGCGAACACTGAAGCTTTCTTT
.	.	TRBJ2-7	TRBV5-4	CASSRGGRGSDYEQYF	TGTGCCAGCAGCCGTGGGGGTAGGGGGAGCGACTACGAGCAGTACTTC
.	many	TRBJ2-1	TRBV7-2	CASRPPGPTNEQFF	TGTGCCAGCCGACCGCCGGGACCAACCAATGAGCAGTTCTTC
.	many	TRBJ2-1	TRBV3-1	CASSQGNSYNEQFF	TGTGCCAGCAGCCAAGGGAATAGCTACAATGAGCAGTTCTTC
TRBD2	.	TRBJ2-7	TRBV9	CASSAGLAVVYEQYF	TGTGCCAGCAGCGCCGGACTAGCGGTTGTCTACGAGCAGTACTTC
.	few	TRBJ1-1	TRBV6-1	CASSEGSEAFF	TGTGCCAGCAGTGAAGGCAGTGAAGCTTTCTTT
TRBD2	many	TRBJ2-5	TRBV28	CASSLIGRLAEYF	TGTGCCAGCAGTTTAATTGGGAGACTAGCCGAGTACTTC
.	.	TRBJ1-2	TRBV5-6	CASSLNPTENYGYTF	TGTGCCAGCAGCCTGAACCCGACAGAAAACTATGGCTACACCTTC
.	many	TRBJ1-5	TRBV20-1	CSAAQGPNQPQHF	TGCAGTGCTGCACAGGGACCAAATCAGCCCCAGCATTTT
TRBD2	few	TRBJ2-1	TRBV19	CASSRNPGGTSRAANEQFF	TGTGCCAGTAGTCGGAACCCGGGGGGGACTAGCCGTGCGGCCAATGAGCAGTTCTTC
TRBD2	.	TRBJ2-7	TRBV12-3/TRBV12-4	CASRGGLAGFSYEQYF	TGTGCCAGCAGAGGAGGACTAGCGGGATTCTCCTACGAGCAGTACTTC
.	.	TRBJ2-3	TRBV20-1	CSADSYTDTQYF	TGCAGTGCGGACAGCTACACAGATACGCAGTATTTT
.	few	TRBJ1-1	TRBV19	CASPPSGLTGSGAFF	TGTGCCAGCCCCCCAAGTGGGTTAACAGGGTCGGGAGCTTTCTTT
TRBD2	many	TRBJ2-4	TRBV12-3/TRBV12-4	CASSWALRFEREGGGGTKNIQYF	TGTGCCAGCAGTTGGGCCTTGAGGTTCGAGCGGGAGGGAGGGGGTGGAACCAAAAACATTCAGTACTTC
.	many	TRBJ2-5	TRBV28	CASSGAAPQETQYF	TGTGCCAGCAGCGGGGCTGCCCCCCAAGAGACCCAGTACTTC
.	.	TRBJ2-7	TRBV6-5	CASSYSDRAYEQYF	TGTGCCAGCAGTTACTCGGACAGAGCCTACGAGCAGTACTTC
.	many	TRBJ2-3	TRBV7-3	CASSLLGTISDTQYF	TGTGCCAGCAGCTTACTGGGAACGATCTCAGATACGCAGTATTTT
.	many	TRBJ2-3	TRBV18	CASSRDQDTQYF	TGTGCCAGCTCACGGGATCAGGATACGCAGTATTTT
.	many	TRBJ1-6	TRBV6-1	CASRPGQTNSPLHF	TGTGCCAGCAGGCCTGGACAAACTAATTCACCCCTCCACTTT
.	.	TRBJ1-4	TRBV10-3	CAISETAEDEKLFF	TGTGCCATCAGTGAGACAGCCGAGGATGAAAAACTGTTTTTT
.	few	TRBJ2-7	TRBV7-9	CASSLDSQDTYSYEQYF	TGTGCCAGCAGCTTAGATTCCCAGGACACTTACTCCTACGAGCAGTACTTC
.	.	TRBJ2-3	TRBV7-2	CASSEAVGVQADTQYF	TGTGCCAGCAGTGAAGCGGTGGGGGTCCAGGCAGATACGCAGTATTTT
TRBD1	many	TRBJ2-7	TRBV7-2	CASSPRQGSISYEQYF	TGTGCCAGCAGCCCTAGACAGGGGTCAATATCCTACGAGCAGTACTTC
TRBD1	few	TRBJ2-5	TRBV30	CAWSVLGGLQETQYF	TGTGCCTGGAGTGTATTAGGGGGCCTCCAAGAGACCCAGTACTTC
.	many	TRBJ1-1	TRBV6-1	CASSVTGALFEAFF	TGTGCCAGCAGTGTAACCGGGGCGCTATTTGAAGCTTTCTTT
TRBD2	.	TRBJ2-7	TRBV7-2	CASSPLAGWGEQYF	TGTGCCAGCAGCCCCCTAGCGGGATGGGGAGAGCAGTACTTC
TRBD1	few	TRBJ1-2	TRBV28	CASINRGGNYGYTF	TGTGCCAGCATCAACAGGGGGGGAAACTATGGCTACACCTTC
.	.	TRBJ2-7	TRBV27	CASKHGDNEQYF	TGTGCCAGCAAACACGGGGACAACGAGCAGTACTTC
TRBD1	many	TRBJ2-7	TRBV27	CASSLSSQGVPYEQYF	TGTGCCAGCAGTTTATCGTCTCAGGGGGTTCCATACGAGCAGTACTTC
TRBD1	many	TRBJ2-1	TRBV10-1	CASSGGQGADEQFF	TGCGCCAGCAGTGGGGGACAGGGGGCAGATGAGCAGTTCTTC
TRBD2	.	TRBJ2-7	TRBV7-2	CASSTRTSGNEQYF	TGTGCCAGCAGCACACGGACTAGCGGGAACGAGCAGTACTTC
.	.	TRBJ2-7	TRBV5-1	CASSAGIPPGEQYF	TGCGCCAGCAGCGCTGGGATCCCTCCCGGAGAGCAGTACTTC
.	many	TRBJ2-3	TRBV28	CASTLGGTDTQYF	TGTGCCAGCACCCTAGGTGGGACGGATACGCAGTATTTT
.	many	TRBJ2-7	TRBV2	CASSEDSSYEQYF	TGTGCCAGCAGTGAGGACAGCTCCTACGAGCAGTACTTC
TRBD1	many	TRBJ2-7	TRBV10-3	CAILPGQGSYEQYF	TGTGCCATCCTACCGGGACAGGGATCCTACGAGCAGTACTTC
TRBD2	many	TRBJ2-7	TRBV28	CASSRAGGTYEQYF	TGTGCCAGCAGTAGAGCGGGAGGAACCTACGAGCAGTACTTC
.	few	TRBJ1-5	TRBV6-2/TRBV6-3	CASSRVGSNQPQHF	TGTGCCAGCAGCCGGGTTGGTAGCAATCAGCCCCAGCATTTT
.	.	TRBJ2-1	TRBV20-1	CSASREWNEQFF	TGCAGTGCTAGCAGGGAGTGGAATGAGCAGTTCTTC
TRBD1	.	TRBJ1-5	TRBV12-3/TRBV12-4	CALGTADQPQHF	TGTGCCCTGGGGACAGCCGATCAGCCCCAGCATTTT
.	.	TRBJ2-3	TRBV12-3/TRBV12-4	CASSLGLSAHSTDTQYF	TGTGCCAGCAGTTTGGGTTTAAGCGCTCACAGCACAGATACGCAGTATTTT
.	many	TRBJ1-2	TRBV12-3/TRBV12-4	CASRISGSQGYGYTF	TGTGCCAGCAGAATATCAGGGAGTCAAGGCTATGGCTACACCTTC
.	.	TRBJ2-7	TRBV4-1	CASSPGVSEGGYEQYF	TGCGCCAGCAGCCCAGGGGTGAGTGAGGGGGGCTACGAGCAGTACTTC
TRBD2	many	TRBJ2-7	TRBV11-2	CASSLGGGRTTYEQYF	TGTGCCAGCAGCTTAGGAGGCGGGAGGACGACTTACGAGCAGTACTTC
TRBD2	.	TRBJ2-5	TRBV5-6	CASSEISGSETQYF	TGTGCCAGCAGCGAGATTAGCGGGAGTGAGACCCAGTACTTC